The source of this TCR beta chain is a study of CD8 T cells in ankylosing spondylitis. Findings of the study overall: Eight highly homologous variants formed a TCR beta motif that appeared characteristic of ankylosing spondylitis blood. Disease-linked clones bore a CD8+ phenotype and were relatively rare in peripheral blood.

As the method for making TCR beta libraries, quantitative 5'-RACE with molecular barcodes was used. TCRdb re-called the 5' RACE reads with MiXCR, one entry per CDR3 protein. The repertoire holds 35,000 or so distinct CDR3 sequences, 6% seen once, with 10% to 15% in the top ten. Trimming stripped 6 bases from V and 6 bases from J, with 18 bases between. Germline loops: CDR1 DFQATT, CDR2 SNEGSKA (reference sequence). The CDR3 runs 14 residues. This clonotype was observed many times. Its antigen remains unidentified. The TCR was taken from a male donor with ankylosing spondylitis or in good health (not recorded which). This chain connects TRBV20-1 to TRBJ2-1; D gene uncertain. Sequencing was carried out using blood, either unsorted or a sorted T cell fraction (not recorded which). The CDR3 protein is CSANFGLIGNEQFF. CDR3 nucleotides: TGCAGTGCCAACTTCGGTTTGATAGGCAATGAGCAGTTCTTC.